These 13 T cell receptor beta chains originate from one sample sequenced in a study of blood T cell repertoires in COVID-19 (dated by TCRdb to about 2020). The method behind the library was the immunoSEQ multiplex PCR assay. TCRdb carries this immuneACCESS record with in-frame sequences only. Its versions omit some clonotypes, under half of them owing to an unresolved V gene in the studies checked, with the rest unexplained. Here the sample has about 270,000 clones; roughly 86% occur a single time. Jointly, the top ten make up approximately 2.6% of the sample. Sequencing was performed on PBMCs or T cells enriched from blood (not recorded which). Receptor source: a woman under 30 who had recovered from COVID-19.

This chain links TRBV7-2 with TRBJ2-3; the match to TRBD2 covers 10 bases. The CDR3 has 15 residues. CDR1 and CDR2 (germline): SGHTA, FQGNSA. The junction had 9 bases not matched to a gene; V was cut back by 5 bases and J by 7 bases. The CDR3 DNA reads TGTGCCAGCAGCACTTTCCTAGCGGGAGAAAATACGCAGTATTTT. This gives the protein CASSTFLAGENTQYF. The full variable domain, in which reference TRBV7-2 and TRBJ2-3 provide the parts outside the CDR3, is GAGVSQSPSNKVTEKGKDVELRCDPISGHTALYWYRQSLGQGLEFLIYFQGNSAPDKSGLPSDRFSAERTGGSVSTLTIQRTQQEDSAVYLCASSTFLAGENTQYFGPGTRLTVL.

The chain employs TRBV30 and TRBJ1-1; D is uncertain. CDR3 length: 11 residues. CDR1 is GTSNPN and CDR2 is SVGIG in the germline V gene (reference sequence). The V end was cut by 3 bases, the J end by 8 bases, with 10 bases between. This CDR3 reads CAWSVAFEAFF. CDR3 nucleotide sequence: TGTGCCTGGAGCGTGGCTTTCGAAGCTTTCTTT.

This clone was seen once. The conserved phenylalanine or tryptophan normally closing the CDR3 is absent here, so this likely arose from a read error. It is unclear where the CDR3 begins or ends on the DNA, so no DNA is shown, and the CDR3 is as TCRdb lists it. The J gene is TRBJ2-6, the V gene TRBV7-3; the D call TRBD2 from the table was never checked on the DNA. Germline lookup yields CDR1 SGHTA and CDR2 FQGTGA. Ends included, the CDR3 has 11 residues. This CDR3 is CASSLKTSGLA.

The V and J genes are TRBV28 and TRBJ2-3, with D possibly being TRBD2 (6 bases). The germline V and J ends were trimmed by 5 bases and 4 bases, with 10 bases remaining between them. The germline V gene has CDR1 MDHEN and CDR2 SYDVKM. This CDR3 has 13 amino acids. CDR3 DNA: TGTGCCAGCAGTCACCGGGACTCAGATACGCAGTATTTT. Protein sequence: CASSHRDSDTQYF.

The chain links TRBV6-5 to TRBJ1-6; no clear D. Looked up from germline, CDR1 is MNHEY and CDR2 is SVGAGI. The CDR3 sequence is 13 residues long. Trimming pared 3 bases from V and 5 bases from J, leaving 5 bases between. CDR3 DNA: TGTGCCAGCAGTTATACGGATAATTCACCCCTCCACTTT. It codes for CASSYTDNSPLHF.

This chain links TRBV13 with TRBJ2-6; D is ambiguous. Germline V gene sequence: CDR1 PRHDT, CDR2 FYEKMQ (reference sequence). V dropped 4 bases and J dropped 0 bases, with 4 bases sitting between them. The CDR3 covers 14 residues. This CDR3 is CASSYNSGANVLTF. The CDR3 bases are TGTGCCAGCAGCTATAACTCTGGGGCCAACGTCCTGACTTTC.

The CDR3 bases are TGTGCCATCAGTCGGGACTATCGGGTAGATACGCAGTATTTT. As protein: CAISRDYRVDTQYF. The chain recombines TRBV10-3 with TRBJ2-3; 7 bases line up with TRBD2. The germline CDR1 and CDR2 sequences are ENHRY and SYGVKD. This CDR3 contains 14 residues. V lost 5 bases and J lost 5; bases outside the gene matches: 7.

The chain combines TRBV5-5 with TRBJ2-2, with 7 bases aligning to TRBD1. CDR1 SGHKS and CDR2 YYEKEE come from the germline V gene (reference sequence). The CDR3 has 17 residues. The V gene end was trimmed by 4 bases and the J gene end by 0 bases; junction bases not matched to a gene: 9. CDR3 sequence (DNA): TGTGCCAGCAGCCCCACAGGGACAGCAGCGAACACCGGGGAGCTGTTTTTT. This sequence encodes CASSPTGTAANTGELFF. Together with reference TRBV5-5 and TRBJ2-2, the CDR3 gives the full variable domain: DAGVTQSPTHLIKTRGQQVTLRCSPISGHKSVSWYQQVLGQGPQFIFQYYEKEERGRGNFPDRFSARQFPNYSSELNVNALLLGDSALYLCASSPTGTAANTGELFFGEGSRLTVL.

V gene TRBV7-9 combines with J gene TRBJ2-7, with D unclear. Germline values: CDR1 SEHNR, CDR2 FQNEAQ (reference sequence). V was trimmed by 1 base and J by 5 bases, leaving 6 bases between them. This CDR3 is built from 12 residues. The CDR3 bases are TGTGCCAGCAGCTTAGGCGTCGACGAGCAGTACTTC. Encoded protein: CASSLGVDEQYF.

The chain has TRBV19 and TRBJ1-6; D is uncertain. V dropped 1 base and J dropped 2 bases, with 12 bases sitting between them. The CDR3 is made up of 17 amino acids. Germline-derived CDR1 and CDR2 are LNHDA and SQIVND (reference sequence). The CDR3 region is CASSIGPGKAYNSPLHF. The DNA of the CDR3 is TGTGCCAGTAGTATAGGTCCGGGAAAGGCCTATAATTCACCCCTCCACTTT. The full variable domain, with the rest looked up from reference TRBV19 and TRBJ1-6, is DGGITQSPKYLFRKEGQNVTLSCEQNLNHDAMYWYRQDPGQGLRLIYYSQIVNDFQKGDIAEGYSVSREKKESFPLTVTSAQKNPTAFYLCASSIGPGKAYNSPLHFGNGTRLTVT.

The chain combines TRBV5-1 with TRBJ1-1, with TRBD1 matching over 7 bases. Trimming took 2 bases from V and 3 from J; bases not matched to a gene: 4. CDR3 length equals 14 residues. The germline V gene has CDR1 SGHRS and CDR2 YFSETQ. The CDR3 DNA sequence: TGCGCCAGCAGCTTAGGAGGGGGCTACACTGAAGCTTTCTTT. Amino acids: CASSLGGGYTEAFF.

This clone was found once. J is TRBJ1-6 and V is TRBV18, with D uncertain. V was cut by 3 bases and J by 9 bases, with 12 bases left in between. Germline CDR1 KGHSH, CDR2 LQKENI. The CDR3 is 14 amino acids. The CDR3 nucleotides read TGTGCCAGCTCACCGTCCGGGGAAGGTTCACCCCTCCACTTT. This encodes CASSPSGEGSPLHF.

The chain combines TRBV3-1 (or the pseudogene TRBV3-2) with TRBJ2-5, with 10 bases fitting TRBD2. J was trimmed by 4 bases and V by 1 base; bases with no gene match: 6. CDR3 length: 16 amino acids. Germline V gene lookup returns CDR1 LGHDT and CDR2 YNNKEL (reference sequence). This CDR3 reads CASSQAASGSLETQYF. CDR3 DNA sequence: TGTGCCAGCAGCCAAGCGGCTAGCGGGAGTTTAGAGACCCAGTACTTC.